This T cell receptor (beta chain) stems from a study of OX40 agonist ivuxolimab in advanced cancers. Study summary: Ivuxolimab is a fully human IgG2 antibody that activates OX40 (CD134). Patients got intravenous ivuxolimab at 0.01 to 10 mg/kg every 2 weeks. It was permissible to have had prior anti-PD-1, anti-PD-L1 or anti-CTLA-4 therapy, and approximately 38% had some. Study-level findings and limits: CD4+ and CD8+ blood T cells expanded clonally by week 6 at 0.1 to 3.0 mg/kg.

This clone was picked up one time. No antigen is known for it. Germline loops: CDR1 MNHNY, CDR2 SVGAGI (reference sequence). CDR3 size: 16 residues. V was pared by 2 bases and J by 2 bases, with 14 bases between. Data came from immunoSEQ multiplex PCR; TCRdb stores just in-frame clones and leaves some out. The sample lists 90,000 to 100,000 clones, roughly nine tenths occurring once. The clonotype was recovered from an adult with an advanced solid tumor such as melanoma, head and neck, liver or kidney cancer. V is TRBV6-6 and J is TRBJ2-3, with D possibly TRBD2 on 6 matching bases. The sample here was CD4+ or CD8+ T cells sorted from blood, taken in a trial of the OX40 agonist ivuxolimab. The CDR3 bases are TGTGCCAGCAGTTACGAGTTAGCGGATAACACAGATACGCAGTATTTT. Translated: CASSYELADNTDTQYF.